Each of the 14 T cell receptor beta chains below was sequenced from the same sample in a study of shared clonotypes between healthy human individuals. Using immunoSEQ multiplex PCR, the repertoire was profiled, and TCRdb retains in-frame clones only, with some absent. The sample shows 300,000 to 400,000 clones, roughly 84% of them seen only once. The specimen was memory CD8+ T cells sorted from blood. Subset: CD45RO+ cells pooled with CCR7-negative TemRA cells. The receptors were sampled from a man between 18 and 29 years old in good health.

The rearrangement joins TRBV29-1 to TRBJ2-1, with 12 bases fitting TRBD2. This CDR3 region has 16 residues. The ends lost 5 bases at V and 3 bases at J; junction bases unmatched: 8. Germline V CDR1 and CDR2: SQVTM, ANQGSEA. The CDR3 loop is CSVRRLAGAVYNEQFF. The CDR3 nucleotides read TGCAGCGTTCGTCGACTAGCGGGAGCAGTCTACAATGAGCAGTTCTTC.

CDR3 in amino acids: CASSVGLSSGATDTQYF. CDR3 sequence (DNA): TGTGCCAGCAGCGTAGGCCTCTCTAGCGGGGCCACAGATACGCAGTATTTT. This chain joins TRBV9 and TRBJ2-3, with TRBD2 matching over 9 bases. After removal of 0 bases from V and 2 bases from J, the junction contained 7 bases not matched to a gene. Looked up from germline, CDR1 is SGDLS and CDR2 is YYNGEE. This CDR3 is 17 amino acids long.

The rearrangement links TRBV5-3 to TRBJ2-1, with 10 positions matching TRBD1. Being an ORF, TRBV5-3 has a function that is uncertain. This CDR3 is built from 15 residues. V trimming: 4 bases; J trimming: 5 bases; junction bases outside the gene matches: 6. DNA of the CDR3: TGTGCCAGAAGCATCCGGGACAGGGGCGACAATGAGCAGTTCTTC. This translates into CARSIRDRGDNEQFF.

The chain is built from TRBV7-9 and TRBJ1-1; weak D call: TRBD1 (5 bases). The CDR3 loop spans 16 amino acids. CDR1 is SEHNR and CDR2 is FQNEAQ in the germline V gene (reference sequence). V was pared by 1 base and J by 2 bases, with 14 bases between. The CDR3 coding sequence is TGTGCCAGCAGCTTAGGGCCGGCGGGACTAAACACTGAAGCTTTCTTT. Translated: CASSLGPAGLNTEAFF.

V and J are TRBV14 and TRBJ2-7, with 9 bases matching TRBD1. Germline V CDR1 and CDR2: SGHDN, FVKESK. Trimming removed 4 bases from V and 3 bases from J; junction bases left unmatched: 1. The CDR3 extends over 13 amino acids. CDR3 region: CASSPGQGYEQYF. The CDR3 DNA reads TGTGCCAGCAGCCCGGGACAGGGCTACGAGCAGTACTTC. The whole variable domain, filled in from reference TRBV14 and TRBJ2-7, reads EAGVTQFPSHSVIEKGQTVTLRCDPISGHDNLYWYRRVMGKEIKFLLHFVKESKQDESGMPNNRFLAERTGGTYSTLKVQPAELEDSGVYFCASSPGQGYEQYFGPGTRLTVT.

The chain has TRBV30 and TRBJ2-7; 10 bases agree with TRBD1. J lost 2 bases, V lost 0 bases, and 1 base had no gene match. The CDR3 runs to 14 residues. The germline V gene has CDR1 GTSNPN and CDR2 SVGIG (reference sequence). The CDR3 coding sequence is TGTGCCTGGAGTGTGGGACAGGGGACCTACGAGCAGTACTTC. It encodes CAWSVGQGTYEQYF.

CDR3 nucleotides: TGTGCCAGCAGCGAGGGGGGGACAGCAACTAATGAAAAACTGTTTTTT. Amino acid sequence: CASSEGGTATNEKLFF. This sequence joins TRBV7-9 and TRBJ1-4; 7 bases are a match to TRBD1. This CDR3 region has 16 residues. Germline CDR1 and CDR2: SEHNR and FQNEAQ (reference sequence). J lost 0 bases, V lost 5 bases, and 6 bases had no gene match.

The chain carries TRBV6-5 and TRBJ1-5; D might be TRBD1 (5 bases). The V end was cut by 0 bases, the J end by 2 bases, with 5 bases between. CDR3 length equals 14 residues. Germline-derived CDR1 and CDR2 are MNHEY and SVGAGI. CDR3 bases: TGTGCCAGCAGTTACTCAGGGGGCAATCAGCCCCAGCATTTT. Translating it yields CASSYSGGNQPQHF.

In DNA form, the CDR3 reads TGTGCCAGCTCACCAGTACGGAACTCCTACGAGCAGTACTTC. This translates into CASSPVRNSYEQYF. This chain uses TRBV18 with TRBJ2-7, with no clear D. V lost 2 bases and J lost 0, with 8 bases in between. The length of the CDR3 is 14 residues. Germline CDR1 reads KGHSH; CDR2 reads LQKENI.

V is TRBV28 and J is TRBJ1-1; 8 bases agree with TRBD1. Trimming removed 7 bases from V and 1 base from J; junction bases left unmatched: 11. The CDR3 sequence is 16 residues long. The germline V gene encodes CDR1 MDHEN and CDR2 SYDVKM. The CDR3 nucleotides read TGTGCCAGCACTCTCCTGGGACAGGCACCGAACACTGAAGCTTTCTTT. Translating gives CASTLLGQAPNTEAFF. Based on the CDR3 plus reference TRBV28 and TRBJ1-1, the full variable domain is DVKVTQSSRYLVKRTGEKVFLECVQDMDHENMFWYRQDPGLGLRLIYFSYDVKMKEKGDIPEGYSVSREKKERFSLILESASTNQTSMYLCASTLLGQAPNTEAFFGQGTRLTVV.

The rearrangement links TRBV7-2 to TRBJ2-7, with D possibly being TRBD2 (6 bases). Trimming took 5 bases from V and 0 from J, leaving 20 bases between them. This CDR3 contains 17 residues. Germline values: CDR1 SGHTA, CDR2 FQGNSA. CDR3 sequence: CASSPLSWPSDSYEQYF. Written as DNA, the CDR3 is TGTGCCAGCAGCCCCTTATCGTGGCCTAGCGACTCCTACGAGCAGTACTTC.

Notes on this clone: Different DNA sequences within this sample yield the same CDR3. The chain employs TRBV5-4 and TRBJ2-7; D not certain. CDR1 is SGHNT, CDR2 YYREEE, per germline (reference sequence). V dropped 0 bases and J dropped 0 bases, with 7 bases sitting between them. The CDR3 is 14 amino acids. CDR3 region: CASSLDRSSYEQYF. In DNA form, the CDR3 reads TGTGCCAGCAGCTTGGACAGAAGCTCCTACGAGCAGTACTTC.

In this sample, this clone turned up a few times. This CDR3 reads CASSYTTGTLHGYTF. The CDR3 DNA sequence: TGTGCCAGCAGTTACACGACCGGGACTTTACATGGCTACACCTTC. The rearrangement links TRBV6-5 to TRBJ1-2, with a weak D call TRBD1 (5 bases). Deletions cut 2 bases from V and 6 bases from J, with 16 bases between. The V gene's germline CDR1 is MNHEY and CDR2 SVGAGI. The CDR3 has 15 amino acids.

About this clone itself: Possible read error: a much larger clone is one base away. The conserved closing phenylalanine or tryptophan is absent in this CDR3, likely reflecting a read error. The V call is TRBV5-1, the J call TRBJ1-1, with D uncertain. Trimming took off 3 bases at V and 1 base at J, with 10 bases between the two ends. The CDR3 is 14 amino acids. CDR1 and CDR2 (germline): SGHRS, YFSETQ. CDR3 loop: CASSWTFGNTEAFL. As DNA, the CDR3 is TGCGCCAGCAGCTGGACCTTTGGGAACACTGAAGCTTTCCTT.